The T cell receptor beta chain described here comes from a study of blood T cells in healthy people across ages. Per germline, CDR1 DFQATT and CDR2 SNEGSKA (reference sequence). Trimming left V 5 bases short and J 6 bases short, with 20 bases between. CDR3 length equals 15 residues. Next came a second PCR, run for 7 to 11 cycles, which used a sample-barcoded 5' primer along with a J-beta primer mix. TCRdb fed the 5' RACE reads into MiXCR, producing one record per CDR3 protein. The repertoire holds 1.6 million or so distinct CDR3 sequences, with roughly a third as singletons. Whole-study results and caveats: The study found more naive CD4+ cells and higher diversity in long-lived than aged donors.

This clonotype was observed a handful of times. What it recognizes is unknown. Peripheral blood samples of 9 to 10 milliliters were drawn from each donor. This chain joins TRBV20-1 and TRBJ1-5, with D tentatively TRBD1 (6 bases). The sequenced material came from blood. The source of this sequence is a woman aged 25 to 39 in good health. The CDR3 region is CSAFKGLGGGQPQHF. For the CDR3, the DNA is TGCAGTGCTTTTAAAGGTTTAGGGGGAGGTCAGCCCCAGCATTTT.